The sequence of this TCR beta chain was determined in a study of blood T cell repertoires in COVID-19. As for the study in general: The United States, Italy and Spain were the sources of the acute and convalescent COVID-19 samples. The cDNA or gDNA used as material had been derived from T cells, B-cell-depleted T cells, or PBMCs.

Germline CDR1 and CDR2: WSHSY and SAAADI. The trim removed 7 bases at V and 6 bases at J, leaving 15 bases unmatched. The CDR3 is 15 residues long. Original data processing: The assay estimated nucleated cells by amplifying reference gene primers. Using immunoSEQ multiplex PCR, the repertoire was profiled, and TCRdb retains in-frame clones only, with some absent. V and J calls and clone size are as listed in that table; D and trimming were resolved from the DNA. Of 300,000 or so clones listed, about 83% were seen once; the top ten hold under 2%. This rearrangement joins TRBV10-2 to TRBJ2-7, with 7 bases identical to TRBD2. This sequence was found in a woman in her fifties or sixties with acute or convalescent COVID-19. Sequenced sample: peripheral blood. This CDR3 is CASIANQGLKGEQYF. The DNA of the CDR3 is TGCGCCAGCATTGCCAACCAGGGACTAAAGGGCGAGCAGTACTTC.